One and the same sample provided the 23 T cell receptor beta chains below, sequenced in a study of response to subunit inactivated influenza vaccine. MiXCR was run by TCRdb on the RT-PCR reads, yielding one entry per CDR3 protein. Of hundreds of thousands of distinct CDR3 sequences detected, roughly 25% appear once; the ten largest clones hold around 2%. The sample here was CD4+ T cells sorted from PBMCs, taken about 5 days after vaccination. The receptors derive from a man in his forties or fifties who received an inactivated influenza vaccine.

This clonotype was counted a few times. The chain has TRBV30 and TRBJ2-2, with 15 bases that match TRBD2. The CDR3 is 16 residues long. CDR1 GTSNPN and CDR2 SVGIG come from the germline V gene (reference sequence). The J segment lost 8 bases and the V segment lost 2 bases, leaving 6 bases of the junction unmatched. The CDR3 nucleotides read TGTGCCTGGAGTTACGGACTAGCGGGGGGGCGAGGGGAGCTGTTTTTT. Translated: CAWSYGLAGGRGELFF.

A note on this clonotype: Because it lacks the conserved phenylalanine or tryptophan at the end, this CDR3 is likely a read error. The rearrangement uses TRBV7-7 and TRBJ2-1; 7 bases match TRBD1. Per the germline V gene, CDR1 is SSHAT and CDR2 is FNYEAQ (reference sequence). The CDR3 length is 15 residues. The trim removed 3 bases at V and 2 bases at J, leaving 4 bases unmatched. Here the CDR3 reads CASSLGTDTYNEQFY. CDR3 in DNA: TGTGCCAGCAGCTTGGGGACAGACACCTACAATGAGCAGTTCTAC.

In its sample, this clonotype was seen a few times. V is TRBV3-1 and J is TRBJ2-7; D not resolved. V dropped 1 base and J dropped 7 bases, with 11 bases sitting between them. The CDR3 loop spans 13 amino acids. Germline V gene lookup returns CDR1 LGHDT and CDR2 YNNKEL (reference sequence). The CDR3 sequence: CASSQAGTMEQYF. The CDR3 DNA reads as TGTGCCAGCAGCCAAGCCGGTACGATGGAGCAGTACTTC.

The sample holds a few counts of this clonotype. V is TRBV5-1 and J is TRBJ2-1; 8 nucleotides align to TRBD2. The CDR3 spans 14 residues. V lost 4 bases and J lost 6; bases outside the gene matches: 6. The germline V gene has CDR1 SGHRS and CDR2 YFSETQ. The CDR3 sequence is CASSPGGARNEQFF. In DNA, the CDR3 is TGCGCCAGCAGCCCGGGAGGGGCCCGCAATGAGCAGTTCTTC.

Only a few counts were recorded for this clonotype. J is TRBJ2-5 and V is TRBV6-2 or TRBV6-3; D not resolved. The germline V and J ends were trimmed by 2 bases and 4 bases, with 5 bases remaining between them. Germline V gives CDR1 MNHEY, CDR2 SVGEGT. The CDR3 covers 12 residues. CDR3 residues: CASSYDRETQYF. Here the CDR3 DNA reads TGTGCCAGCAGTTACGACCGAGAGACCCAGTACTTC.

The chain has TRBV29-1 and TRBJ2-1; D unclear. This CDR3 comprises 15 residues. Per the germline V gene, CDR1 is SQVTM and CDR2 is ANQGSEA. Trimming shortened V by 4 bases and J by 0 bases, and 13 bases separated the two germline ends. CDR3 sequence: CSVVTPDTSYNEQFF. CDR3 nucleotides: TGCAGCGTTGTAACCCCCGACACCTCCTACAATGAGCAGTTCTTC.

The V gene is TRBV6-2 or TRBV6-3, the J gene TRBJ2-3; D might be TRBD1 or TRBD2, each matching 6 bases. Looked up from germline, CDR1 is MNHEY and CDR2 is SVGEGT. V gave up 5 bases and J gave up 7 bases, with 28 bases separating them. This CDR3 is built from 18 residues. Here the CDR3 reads CASSLPSYVGGRINTQYF. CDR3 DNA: TGTGCCAGCAGTCTTCCCTCGTATGTGGGGGGCCGAATAAATACGCAGTATTTT.

CDR3 coding DNA: TGTGCCATCTCCGAGGGGGGACAGCTTAGCAATCAGCCCCAGCATTTT. Protein product: CAISEGGQLSNQPQHF. V and J are TRBV10-3 and TRBJ1-5; 7 bases map to TRBD1. CDR1 is ENHRY and CDR2 is SYGVKD in the germline V gene. Trimming cost V 8 bases and J 0 bases; bases outside gene matches: 10. There are 16 residues in the CDR3.

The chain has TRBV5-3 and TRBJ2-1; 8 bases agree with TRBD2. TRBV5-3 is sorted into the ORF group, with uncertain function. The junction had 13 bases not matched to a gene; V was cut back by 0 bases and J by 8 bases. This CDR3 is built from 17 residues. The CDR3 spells CARSLALGTRIPDEQFF. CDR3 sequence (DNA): TGTGCCAGAAGCTTGGCCCTCGGGACTAGGATACCCGATGAGCAGTTCTTC.

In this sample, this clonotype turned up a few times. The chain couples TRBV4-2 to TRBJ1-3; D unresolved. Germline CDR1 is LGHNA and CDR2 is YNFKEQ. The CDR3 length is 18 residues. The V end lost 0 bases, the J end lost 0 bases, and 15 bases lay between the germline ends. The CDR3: CASSQDLSGMISGNTIYF. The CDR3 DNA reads TGTGCCAGCAGCCAAGATCTAAGCGGGATGATCTCTGGAAACACCATATATTTT.

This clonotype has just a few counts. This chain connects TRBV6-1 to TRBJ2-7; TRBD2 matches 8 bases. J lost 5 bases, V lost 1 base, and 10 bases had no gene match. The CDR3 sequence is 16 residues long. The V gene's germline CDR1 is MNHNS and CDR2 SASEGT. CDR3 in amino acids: CASSEGFSAGANEQYF. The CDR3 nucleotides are TGTGCCAGCAGTGAAGGATTTTCAGCGGGAGCTAACGAGCAGTACTTC.

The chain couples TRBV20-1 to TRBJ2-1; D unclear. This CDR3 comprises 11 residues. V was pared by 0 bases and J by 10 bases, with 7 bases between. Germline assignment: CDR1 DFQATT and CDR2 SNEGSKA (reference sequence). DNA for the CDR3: TGCAGTGCTAGAGACCGGTTAGAGCAGTTCTTC. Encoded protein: CSARDRLEQFF.

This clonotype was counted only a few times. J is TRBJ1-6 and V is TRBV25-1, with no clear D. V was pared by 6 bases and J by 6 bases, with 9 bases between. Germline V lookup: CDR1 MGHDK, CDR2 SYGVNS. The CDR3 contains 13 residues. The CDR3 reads CASREGGNSPLHF. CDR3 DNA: TGTGCCAGCAGGGAGGGTGGTAATTCACCCCTCCACTTT.

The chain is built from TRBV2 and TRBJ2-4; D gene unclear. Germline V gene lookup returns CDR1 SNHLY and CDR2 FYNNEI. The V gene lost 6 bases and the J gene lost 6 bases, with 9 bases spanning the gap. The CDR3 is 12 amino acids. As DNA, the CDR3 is TGTGCCAGCAGCTGGACGGGAAACATTCAGTACTTC. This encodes CASSWTGNIQYF.

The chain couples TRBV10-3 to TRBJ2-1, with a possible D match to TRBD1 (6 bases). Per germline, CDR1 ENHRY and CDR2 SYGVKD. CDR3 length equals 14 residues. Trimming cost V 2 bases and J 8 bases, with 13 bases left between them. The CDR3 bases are TGTGCCATCAGTGAGACAGGGTACCGAGATGAGCAGTTCTTC. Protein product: CAISETGYRDEQFF.

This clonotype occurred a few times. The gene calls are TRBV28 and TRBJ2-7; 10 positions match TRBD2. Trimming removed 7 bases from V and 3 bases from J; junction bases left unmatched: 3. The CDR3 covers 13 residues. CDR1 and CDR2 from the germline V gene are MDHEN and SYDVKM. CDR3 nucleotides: TGTGCCAGCATCCCTAGCGGGAGCTACGAGCAGTACTTC. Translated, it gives CASIPSGSYEQYF.

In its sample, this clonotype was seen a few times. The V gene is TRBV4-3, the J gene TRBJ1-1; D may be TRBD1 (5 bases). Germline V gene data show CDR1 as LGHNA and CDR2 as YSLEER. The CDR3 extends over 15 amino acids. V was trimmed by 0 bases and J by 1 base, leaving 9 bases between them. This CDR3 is CASSQDPTGNTEAFF. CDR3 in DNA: TGCGCCAGCAGCCAAGACCCTACAGGGAACACTGAAGCTTTCTTT.

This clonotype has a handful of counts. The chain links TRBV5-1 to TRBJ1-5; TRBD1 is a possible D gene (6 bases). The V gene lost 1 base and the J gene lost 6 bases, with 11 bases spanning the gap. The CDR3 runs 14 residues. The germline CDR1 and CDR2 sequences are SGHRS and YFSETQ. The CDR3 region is CASSLLGAGQPQHF. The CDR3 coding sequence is TGCGCCAGCAGCTTGTTGGGGGCAGGTCAGCCCCAGCATTTT. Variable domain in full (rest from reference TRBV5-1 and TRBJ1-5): KAGVTQTPRYLIKTRGQQVTLSCSPISGHRSVSWYQQTPGQGLQFLFEYFSETQRNKGNFPGRFSGRQFSNSRSEMNVSTLELGDSALYLCASSLLGAGQPQHFGDGTRLSIL.

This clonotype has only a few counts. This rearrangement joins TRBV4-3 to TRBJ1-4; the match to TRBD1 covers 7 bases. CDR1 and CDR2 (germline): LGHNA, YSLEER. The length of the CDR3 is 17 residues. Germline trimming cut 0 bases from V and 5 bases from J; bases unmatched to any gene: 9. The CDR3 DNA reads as TGCGCCAGCAGCCAAGAAATACCGGGACAGAACAATGAAAAACTGTTTTTT. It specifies CASSQEIPGQNNEKLFF.

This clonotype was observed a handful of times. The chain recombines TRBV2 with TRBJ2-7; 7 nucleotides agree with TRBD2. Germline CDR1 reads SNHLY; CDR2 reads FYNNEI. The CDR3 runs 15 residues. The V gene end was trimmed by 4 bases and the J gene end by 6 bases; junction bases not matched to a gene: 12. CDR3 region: CASSAGSGRPTEQYF. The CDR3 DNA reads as TGTGCCAGCAGTGCGGGATCCGGGAGGCCTACCGAGCAGTACTTC.

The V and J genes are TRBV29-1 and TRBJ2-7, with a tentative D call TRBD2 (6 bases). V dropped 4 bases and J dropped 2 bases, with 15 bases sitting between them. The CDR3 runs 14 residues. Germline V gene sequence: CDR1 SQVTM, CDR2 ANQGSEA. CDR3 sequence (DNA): TGCAGCGTTGGGGGGGACCGAGCGCCCTACGAGCAGTACTTC. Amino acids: CSVGGDRAPYEQYF.

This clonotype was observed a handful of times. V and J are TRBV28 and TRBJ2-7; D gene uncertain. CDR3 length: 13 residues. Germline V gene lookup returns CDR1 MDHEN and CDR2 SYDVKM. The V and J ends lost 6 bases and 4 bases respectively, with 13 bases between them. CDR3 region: CASSPPPRYEQYF. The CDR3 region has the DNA TGTGCCAGCAGCCCCCCACCCAGATACGAGCAGTACTTC.

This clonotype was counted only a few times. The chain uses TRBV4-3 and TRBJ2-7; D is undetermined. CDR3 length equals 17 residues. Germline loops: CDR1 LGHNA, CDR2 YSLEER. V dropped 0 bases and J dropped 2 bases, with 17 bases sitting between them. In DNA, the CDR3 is TGCGCCAGCAGCCAAGAGGTTCTCCGGACGCTCACCTACGAGCAGTACTTC. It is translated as CASSQEVLRTLTYEQYF.